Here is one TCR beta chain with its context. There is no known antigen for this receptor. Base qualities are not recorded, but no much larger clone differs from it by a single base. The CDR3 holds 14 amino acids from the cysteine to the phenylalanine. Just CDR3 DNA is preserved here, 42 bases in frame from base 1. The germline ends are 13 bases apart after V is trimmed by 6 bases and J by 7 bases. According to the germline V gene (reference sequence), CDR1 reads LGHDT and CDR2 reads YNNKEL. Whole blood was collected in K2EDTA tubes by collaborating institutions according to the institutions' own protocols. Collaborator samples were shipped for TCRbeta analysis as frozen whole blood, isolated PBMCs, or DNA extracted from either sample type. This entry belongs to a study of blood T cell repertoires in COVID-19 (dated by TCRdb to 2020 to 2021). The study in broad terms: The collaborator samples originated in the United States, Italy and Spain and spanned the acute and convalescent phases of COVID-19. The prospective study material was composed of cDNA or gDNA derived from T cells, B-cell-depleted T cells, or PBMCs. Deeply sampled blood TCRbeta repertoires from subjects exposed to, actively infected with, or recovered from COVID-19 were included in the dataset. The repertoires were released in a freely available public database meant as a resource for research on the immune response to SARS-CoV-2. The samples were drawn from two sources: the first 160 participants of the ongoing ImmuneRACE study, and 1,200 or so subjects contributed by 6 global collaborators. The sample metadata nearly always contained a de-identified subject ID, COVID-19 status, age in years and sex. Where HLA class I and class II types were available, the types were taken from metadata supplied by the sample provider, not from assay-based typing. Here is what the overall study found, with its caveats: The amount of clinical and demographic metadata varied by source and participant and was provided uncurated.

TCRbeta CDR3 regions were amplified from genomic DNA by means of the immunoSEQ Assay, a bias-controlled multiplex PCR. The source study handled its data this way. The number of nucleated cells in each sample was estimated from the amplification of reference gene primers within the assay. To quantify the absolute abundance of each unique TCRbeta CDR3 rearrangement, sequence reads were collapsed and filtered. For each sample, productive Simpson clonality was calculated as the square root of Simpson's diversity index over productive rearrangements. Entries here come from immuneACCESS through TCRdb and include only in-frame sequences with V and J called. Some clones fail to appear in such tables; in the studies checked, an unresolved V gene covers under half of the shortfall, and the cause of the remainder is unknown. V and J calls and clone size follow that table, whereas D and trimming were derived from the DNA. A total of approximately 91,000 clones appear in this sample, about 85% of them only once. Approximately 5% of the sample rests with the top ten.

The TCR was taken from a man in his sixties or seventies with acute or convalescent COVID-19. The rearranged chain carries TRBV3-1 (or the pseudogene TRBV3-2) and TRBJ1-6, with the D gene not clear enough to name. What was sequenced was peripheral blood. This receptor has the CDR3 CASSRQATNSPLHF. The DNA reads TGTGCCAGCAGTCGACAAGCCACCAATTCACCCCTCCACTTT.